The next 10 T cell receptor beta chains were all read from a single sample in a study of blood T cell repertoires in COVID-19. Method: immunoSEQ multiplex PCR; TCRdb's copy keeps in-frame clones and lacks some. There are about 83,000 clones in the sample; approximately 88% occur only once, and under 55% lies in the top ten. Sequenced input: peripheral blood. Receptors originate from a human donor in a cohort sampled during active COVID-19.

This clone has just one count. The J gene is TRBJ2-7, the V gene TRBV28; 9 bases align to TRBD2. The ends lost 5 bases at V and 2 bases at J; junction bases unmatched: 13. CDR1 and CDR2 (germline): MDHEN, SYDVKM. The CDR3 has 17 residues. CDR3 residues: CASSTQGLGGRAYEQYF. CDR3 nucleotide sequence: TGTGCCAGCAGTACCCAGGGTTTGGGCGGGAGGGCCTACGAGCAGTACTTC.

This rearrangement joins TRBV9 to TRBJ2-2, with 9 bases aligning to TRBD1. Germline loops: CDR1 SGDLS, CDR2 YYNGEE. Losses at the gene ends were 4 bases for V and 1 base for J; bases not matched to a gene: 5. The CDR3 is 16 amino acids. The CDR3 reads CASSTRTGVNTGELFF. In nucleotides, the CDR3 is TGTGCCAGCAGCACTCGGACAGGGGTGAACACCGGGGAGCTGTTTTTT. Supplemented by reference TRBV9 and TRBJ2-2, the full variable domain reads DSGVTQTPKHLITATGQRVTLRCSPRSGDLSVYWYQQSLDQGLQFLIQYYNGEERAKGNILERFSAQQFPDLHSELNLSSLELGDSALYFCASSTRTGVNTGELFFGEGSRLTVL.

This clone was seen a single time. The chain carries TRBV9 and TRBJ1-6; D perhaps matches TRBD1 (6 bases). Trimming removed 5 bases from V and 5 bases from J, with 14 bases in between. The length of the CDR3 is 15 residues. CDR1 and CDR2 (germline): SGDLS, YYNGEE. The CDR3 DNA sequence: TGTGCCAGCAGTGCCGAACAGGGACATAATTCACCCCTCCACTTT. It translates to CASSAEQGHNSPLHF.

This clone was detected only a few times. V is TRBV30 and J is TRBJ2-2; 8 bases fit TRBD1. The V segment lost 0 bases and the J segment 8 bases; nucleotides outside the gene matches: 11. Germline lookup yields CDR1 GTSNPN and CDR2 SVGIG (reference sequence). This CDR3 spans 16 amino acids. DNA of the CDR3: TGTGCCTGGAGTGTACTCAGGGGGCGCAAGGCTGGGGAGCTGTTTTTT. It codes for CAWSVLRGRKAGELFF.

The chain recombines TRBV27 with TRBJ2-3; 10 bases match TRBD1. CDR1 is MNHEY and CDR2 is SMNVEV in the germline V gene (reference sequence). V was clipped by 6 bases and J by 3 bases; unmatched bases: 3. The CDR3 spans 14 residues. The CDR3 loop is CASRRGQGTDTQYF. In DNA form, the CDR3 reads TGTGCCAGCAGACGGGGACAGGGGACAGATACGCAGTATTTT.

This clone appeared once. This CDR3 reads CASSMGTASYEQYF. DNA of the CDR3: TGCGCCAGCAGCATGGGGACAGCGTCCTACGAGCAGTACTTC. This chain links TRBV5-1 with TRBJ2-7, with TRBD1 matching over 7 bases. With V trimmed by 4 bases and J by 1 base, 5 bases remained unmatched. Per the germline V gene, CDR1 is SGHRS and CDR2 is YFSETQ. The CDR3 totals 14 residues.

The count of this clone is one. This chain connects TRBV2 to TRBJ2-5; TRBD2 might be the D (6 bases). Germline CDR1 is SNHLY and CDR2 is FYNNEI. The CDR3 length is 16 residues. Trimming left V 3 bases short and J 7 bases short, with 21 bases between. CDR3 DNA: TGTGCCAGCAGTGAGGTTGGGCAGGACGTGGGGGGGACCCAGTACTTC. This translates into CASSEVGQDVGGTQYF.

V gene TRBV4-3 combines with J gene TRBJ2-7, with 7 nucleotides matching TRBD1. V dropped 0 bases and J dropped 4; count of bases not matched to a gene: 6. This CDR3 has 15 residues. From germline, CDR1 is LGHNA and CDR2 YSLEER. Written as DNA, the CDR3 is TGCGCCAGCAGCCAAGATCGGAACAGGGGATACGAGCAGTACTTC. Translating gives CASSQDRNRGYEQYF.

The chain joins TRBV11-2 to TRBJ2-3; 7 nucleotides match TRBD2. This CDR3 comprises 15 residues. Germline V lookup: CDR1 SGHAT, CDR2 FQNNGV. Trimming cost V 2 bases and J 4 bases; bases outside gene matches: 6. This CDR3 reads CASSLRGGTADTQYF. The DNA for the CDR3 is TGTGCCAGCAGCTTACGCGGGGGTACGGCAGATACGCAGTATTTT. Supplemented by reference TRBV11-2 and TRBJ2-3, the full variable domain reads EAGVAQSPRYKIIEKRQSVAFWCNPISGHATLYWYQQILGQGPKLLIQFQNNGVVDDSQLPKDRFSAERLKGVDSTLKIQPAKLEDSAVYLCASSLRGGTADTQYFGPGTRLTVL.

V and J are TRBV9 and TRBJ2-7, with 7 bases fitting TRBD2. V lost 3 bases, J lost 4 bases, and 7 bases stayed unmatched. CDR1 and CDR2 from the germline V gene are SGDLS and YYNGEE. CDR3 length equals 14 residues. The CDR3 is CASSDLAEGYEQYF. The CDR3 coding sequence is TGTGCCAGCAGCGACCTAGCGGAGGGGTACGAGCAGTACTTC.